Here is one T cell receptor (beta chain) with its context. CDR3 length equals 17 residues. Germline assignment: CDR1 SGHAT and CDR2 FQNNGV. V lost 1 base to trimming and J lost 7 bases, with 19 bases between them. The data are from a study of T cell responses to AZD1222 COVID-19 vaccine. The data were produced by immunoSEQ multiplex PCR, yet TCRdb's version contains in-frame clones alone and is incomplete. Among approximately 88,000 clones, less than 95% were seen once, and the ten largest hold 5% to 5.5%. This sample comprised peripheral blood, obtained 28 days after the second AZD1222 dose. The V call is TRBV11-2, the J call TRBJ1-4; D might be TRBD1 (5 bases). This clonotype originated in an adult who received the AZD1222 COVID-19 vaccine. The CDR3 nucleotides are TGTGCCAGCAGCTTAGGCGGCTGGGCGGGGGAGGGTGAAAAACTGTTTTTT. Translating it yields CASSLGGWAGEGEKLFF.